Presented here are 31 T cell receptor beta chains from one specimen sequenced in a study of tumor-infiltrating lymphocytes in primary liver carcinoma. Taking about 17-32 mg of unsorted bulk tissue, the authors co-extracted RNA and DNA. A primer matching the constant region was used to make TCR beta cDNA from 450 to 550 ng of total RNA. The TCR beta library was amplified through three nested multiplex PCR rounds in a modified ARM-PCR procedure. It was with TRBV1-TRBV30 forward primers and a C-beta reverse primer that the first two PCR rounds were run, at around 11 cycles each. From the multiplex PCR reads, TCRdb called clonotypes with MiXCR, one entry per CDR3 protein. The data show around 190,000 distinct CDR3 sequences, just under 85% seen once. Sequencing was performed on tumor tissue from primary liver carcinoma. The receptors come from a man in his forties with primary liver carcinoma and hepatitis B virus infection.

Remarks on this clonotype: Possible read error: a much larger clone is one base away. This sequence joins TRBV28 and TRBJ2-7; D gene ambiguous. Germline V gives CDR1 MDHEN, CDR2 SYDVKM. The length of the CDR3 is 13 residues. The CDR3 protein is CTSSPSLGYEQYF. In DNA, the CDR3 is TGTACCAGCAGTCCCTCTCTGGGTTACGAGCAGTACTTC.

V usage is TRBV28 and J usage is TRBJ2-1, with 10 bases that match TRBD2. CDR3 length equals 15 residues. The V gene's germline CDR1 is MDHEN and CDR2 SYDVKM. As DNA, the CDR3 is TGTGTCGGCAGTTTAGGGCTAGCGGGAGTCAGTGAGCAGTTCTTC. It yields the protein CVGSLGLAGVSEQFF.

As concerns this clonotype: This CDR3 fails to terminate in the conserved phenylalanine or tryptophan, so it likely reflects a read error. The rearrangement uses TRBV10-2 and TRBJ2-5; tentatively, D is TRBD2 (6 bases). This CDR3 is 13 amino acids long. CDR1 is WSHSY, CDR2 SAAADI, per germline. CDR3 in DNA: TGCACCAGCAGTGTAAGGAGGGCAGAGACCCAGTACTTA. This translates into CTSSVRRAETQYL.

On this clonotype: One junction end disagrees with the germline gene, perhaps due to a read error. This sequence joins TRBV5-1 and TRBJ2-5, with D possibly being TRBD1 (6 bases). This CDR3 region has 13 residues. Germline lookup yields CDR1 SGHRS and CDR2 YFSETQ. CDR3 bases: TGCACCAGCAGCACCGGACAGAGTGAGACTCAGTATTTC. Its translation is CTSSTGQSETQYF.

This clonotype was seen only once. Since the CDR3 does not end with the conserved phenylalanine or tryptophan, this likely comes from a read error. No DNA is shown, since the ends of the CDR3 on it are uncertain; the CDR3 is the one TCRdb lists. The rearrangement uses TRBV4-2 and TRBJ2-7; TRBD2, as called in the table, went unchecked against the DNA. The CDR3 length equals 15 residues, ends included. Per germline, CDR1 LGHNA and CDR2 YNFKEQ. The CDR3 here is CASSRDSGRDNEQYY.

Worth noting for this clonotype: Given the absence of the conserved phenylalanine or tryptophan at the CDR3 end, a read error is likely. No DNA is shown, since the ends of the CDR3 on it are uncertain; the CDR3 is the one TCRdb lists. The chain employs TRBV11-2 and TRBJ1-5; TRBD1 is the table's D call and was not checked against the DNA. CDR1 is SGHAT and CDR2 is FQNNGV in the germline V gene. The CDR3 length equals 17 residues, ends included. CDR3 sequence reads: CASSLVGVTGNNQPQQI.

Concerning this clonotype itself: A much larger clone is a single base away; this may be a read error. The rearrangement uses TRBV7-8 and TRBJ2-7; possible D gene TRBD1, 8 bases. Trimming shortened V by 8 bases and J by 2 bases, and 19 bases separated the two germline ends. This CDR3 has 15 amino acids. Germline V gene sequence: CDR1 SGHVS, CDR2 FQNEAQ. The CDR3 nucleotides are TGTGCCAGCGGCTCAGCGGGACAGGAGGCCTACGAGCAGTACTTC. Residues: CASGSAGQEAYEQYF.

This clonotype was counted a single time. A read error may produce the germline difference seen at one junction end. The chain uses TRBV29-1 and TRBJ2-3; perhaps TRBD2 as D (6 bases). This CDR3 has 15 amino acids. Germline V gene data show CDR1 as SQVTM and CDR2 as ANQGSEA. DNA of the CDR3: TGCAGCGCTGATGGCGGGGCCGGCATCACAGATAGGCAGTATTTT. It specifies CSADGGAGITDRQYF.

Regarding this clonotype: Because it lacks the conserved phenylalanine or tryptophan at the end, this CDR3 is likely a read error. The DNA is left out, because the CDR3 cannot be placed on it with certainty; the CDR3 is given as TCRdb lists it. The rearrangement joins TRBV4-2 to TRBJ2-7; the listed D gene, TRBD2, was not tested against the DNA. Per germline, CDR1 LGHNA and CDR2 YNFKEQ. The CDR3 sequence runs 15 residues, both termini included. The CDR3 loop reads CASSQGTGSQYEQHI.

This clonotype showed up many times. The J gene is TRBJ2-5, the V gene TRBV12-3 or TRBV12-4; D ambiguous. This CDR3 is built from 10 residues. V dropped 6 bases and J dropped 5 bases, with 4 bases sitting between them. The CDR3 nucleotides are TGTGCCAGCAGCGGGGAGACCCAGTACTTC. This encodes CASSGETQYF.

To note about this clonotype: Likely a read error: the CDR3 ends without its conserved phenylalanine or tryptophan. This chain links TRBV14 with TRBJ2-1, with 8 bases matching TRBD2. V shed 10 bases and J 5 bases; nucleotides not matched to a gene: 16. Germline V lookup: CDR1 SGHDN, CDR2 FVKESK. The CDR3 loop spans 16 amino acids. The chain's CDR3 is CAINAVAGWVNNEQFL. CDR3 nucleotide sequence: TGTGCCATCAATGCCGTAGCGGGATGGGTAAACAATGAGCAGTTCCTC.

With respect to this clonotype: Germline is not matched at one junction end, which may reflect a read error. This chain connects TRBV19 to TRBJ1-1; D is perhaps TRBD1 (5 bases). There are 14 residues in the CDR3. CDR1 is LNHDA and CDR2 is SQIVND in the germline V gene (reference sequence). CDR3 sequence reads: CASSICGLDIEAFF. The CDR3 coding sequence is TGCGCCAGTAGTATCTGTGGGCTGGACATTGAAGCTTTCTTT.

Many counts were recorded for this clonotype. This sequence joins TRBV28 and TRBJ1-1; TRBD1 might be the D (5 bases). The CDR3 runs 14 residues. Deletions cut 2 bases from V and 9 bases from J, with 16 bases between. CDR1 and CDR2 from the germline V gene are MDHEN and SYDVKM. In DNA form, the CDR3 reads TGTGCCAGCAGTTTAACCGGAGGGGTGAAAAAAGCTTTCTTT. Residues: CASSLTGGVKKAFF. Filled out from reference TRBV28 and TRBJ1-1, the complete variable domain reads DVKVTQSSRYLVKRTGEKVFLECVQDMDHENMFWYRQDPGLGLRLIYFSYDVKMKEKGDIPEGYSVSREKKERFSLILESASTNQTSMYLCASSLTGGVKKAFFGQGTRLTVV.

About this clonotype itself: Germline and junction disagree at one end, which may indicate a read error. The rearrangement joins TRBV7-9 to TRBJ1-1; possible D gene TRBD1, 5 bases. Germline CDR1 reads SEHNR; CDR2 reads FQNEAQ (reference sequence). This CDR3 is built from 13 residues. The DNA of the CDR3 is TGTGTCAGCAGCTTACAGGAGAACACTGAAGCTTCCTTT. This sequence encodes CVSSLQENTEASF.

V is TRBV4-2 and J is TRBJ2-1, with a weak D call TRBD2 (5 bases). CDR3 length: 14 residues. Between the trimmed V and J ends, which lost 7 bases and 7 bases, there was a span of 17 bases. The germline V gene encodes CDR1 LGHNA and CDR2 YNFKEQ. For the CDR3, the DNA is TGTGCCAGCAATCAAGAACTAGAAATGAATGAGCAGTTCTTC. This sequence encodes CASNQELEMNEQFF.

For this clonotype: A read error may account for a junction end that differs from germline. This chain links TRBV28 with TRBJ2-7, with 9 bases matching TRBD2. Germline CDR1 reads MDHEN; CDR2 reads SYDVKM. CDR3 length: 16 amino acids. This CDR3 is CASSSRGLASPYEQYF. DNA for the CDR3: TGTGCCAGCAGTTCCCGCGGACTAGCGAGCCCCTACGAACAGTACTTC.

The rearrangement joins TRBV4-3 to TRBJ2-7, with D possibly being TRBD2 (6 bases). V lost 7 bases and J lost 0, with 19 bases in between. The CDR3 extends over 16 amino acids. CDR1 is LGHNA and CDR2 is YSLEER in the germline V gene. For the CDR3, the DNA is TGCGCCAGCAATCAAGAAATAGCGGCGAGCTCCTACGAGCAGTACTTC. Protein: CASNQEIAASSYEQYF.

In regard to this clonotype: One junction end disagrees with the germline gene, perhaps due to a read error. The chain combines TRBV28 with TRBJ2-7, with D possibly being TRBD2 (5 bases). Germline CDR1 is MDHEN and CDR2 is SYDVKM. This CDR3 is built from 13 residues. The CDR3: CASSFTSGYVQYF. The CDR3, as DNA: TGTGCCAGCAGTTTTACTAGTGGCTACGTGCAGTACTTC.

Turning to this clonotype: Its ends do not fully match the called genes, so a read error is possible. The chain links TRBV29-1 to TRBJ2-3; 7 bases align to TRBD2. CDR3 length: 14 amino acids. The germline CDR1 and CDR2 sequences are SQVTM and ANQGSEA. In nucleotides, the CDR3 is TGCAGCGGTGGGGGGAGGGCTCGCACATATACGCAGTATTTT. Residues: CSGGGRARTYTQYF.

Regarding this clonotype: Without the conserved terminal phenylalanine or tryptophan, this CDR3 likely stems from a read error. The rearrangement links TRBV4-3 to TRBJ2-5; TRBD2 agrees at 11 bases. In germline, CDR1 is LGHNA, CDR2 YSLEER. There are 17 residues in the CDR3. The CDR3 region has the DNA TGCGCCAGCAGCCAAAGGGCTAGCGGGAGGACTGGTGAGACTCAGTACCTC. The encoded protein is CASSQRASGRTGETQYL.

This clonotype showed up just once. The chain carries TRBV29-1 and TRBJ2-1; perhaps TRBD2 as D (5 bases). The last part of the DNA fits TRBJ2-7 better; the J call may be wrong. The CDR3 loop spans 13 amino acids. Germline-derived CDR1 and CDR2 are SQVTM and ANQGSEA. CDR3 sequence reads: CSVIWAQSGEQYF. CDR3 bases: TGCAGCGTTATCTGGGCCCAGAGCGGTGAGCAGTACTTC.

The CDR3 DNA reads TGTGCCAGCAGCCCCCGGCTATCGGGAGCCCCTCTGTTCACCTACGAGCAGTACTTC. Its protein product is CASSPRLSGAPLFTYEQYF. The V call is TRBV14, the J call TRBJ2-7; the D gene is possibly TRBD2 (6 bases). Germline CDR1 SGHDN, CDR2 FVKESK. V shed 4 bases and J shed 2 bases, with 27 bases lying between them. The CDR3 is 19 amino acids.

The chain joins TRBV4-1 to TRBJ2-4; 9 nucleotides agree with TRBD2. This CDR3 comprises 16 residues. V shed 6 bases, J shed 8 bases, and the junction held 14 bases outside the gene matches. In germline, CDR1 is MGHRA, CDR2 YSYEKL. In nucleotides, the CDR3 is TGCGCCAGCAGGCAAAAGGCGGGAGGGCCGGGTGACATTCAGTACTTC. It codes for CASRQKAGGPGDIQYF.

Regarding this clonotype: This likely comes from a read error, as the CDR3 has no conserved phenylalanine or tryptophan at its end. The DNA is omitted, as the CDR3 cannot be located on it reliably, and the CDR3 follows TCRdb's listing. The chain links TRBV29-1 to TRBJ2-5; the DNA was not compared with TRBD1, the D call given in the table. Termini included, the CDR3 measures 12 amino acids. CDR1 and CDR2 from the germline V gene are SQVTM and ANQGSEA. The CDR3 sequence is CSVLTGMETQCV.

The V gene is TRBV4-1, the J gene TRBJ2-7; 7 positions agree with TRBD2. Germline V CDR1 and CDR2: MGHRA, YSYEKL. V trimming: 3 bases; J trimming: 4 bases; junction bases outside the gene matches: 15. The CDR3 is 17 amino acids. CDR3 region: CASSQEMTSRSVYEQYF. The CDR3, as DNA: TGCGCCAGCAGCCAGGAGATGACTAGCCGGAGTGTTTACGAGCAGTACTTC.

The CDR3 protein is CSVYPSSDEQFF. CDR3 nucleotides: TGCAGCGTGTACCCCTCATCTGATGAGCAGTTCTTC. The chain joins TRBV29-1 to TRBJ2-1; no clear D. Germline values: CDR1 SQVTM, CDR2 ANQGSEA. The ends were cut back, 6 bases at V and 8 bases at J, with 14 bases in the middle. The CDR3 has 12 amino acids.

This clonotype was seen once. One junction end does not reproduce the germline sequence, and a read error may be involved. The chain recombines TRBV6-5 with TRBJ1-1; 8 nucleotides agree with TRBD1. Germline CDR1 MNHEY, CDR2 SVGAGI. The CDR3 is 12 residues long. As DNA, the CDR3 is TGTGCCAGCAATTACGTGACAGGGGAAACTTTCTTT. This translates into CASNYVTGETFF.

This clonotype was seen a few times. Germline and junction disagree at one end, which may indicate a read error. The chain couples TRBV6-1 to TRBJ1-1; D is uncertain. Germline V gene lookup returns CDR1 MNHNS and CDR2 SASEGT. This CDR3 spans 13 amino acids. This chain's CDR3 is CTSSGMTVSDAFF. CDR3 DNA sequence: TGTACCAGCAGTGGTATGACGGTATCGGATGCTTTCTTT.

Remarks on this clonotype: One junction end disagrees with the germline gene, perhaps due to a read error. The genes are TRBV5-6 and TRBJ1-1; 8 positions match TRBD1. Germline V gene data show CDR1 as SGHDT and CDR2 as YYEEEE. This CDR3 has 15 residues. CDR3 loop: CASSSLNRGNTESFF. The CDR3 DNA is TGTGCCAGCAGCTCCCTAAACAGGGGGAACACTGAATCTTTCTTT.

As to this clonotype: It may be a read error: a sequence one base away is much more abundant. The rearrangement uses TRBV5-1 and TRBJ2-7; possibly TRBD2 for D (6 bases). Germline V gene sequence: CDR1 SGHRS, CDR2 YFSETQ. This CDR3 has 15 residues. The V end lost 5 bases, the J end lost 7 bases, and 22 bases lay between the germline ends. As DNA, the CDR3 is TGCGCCAGCAGTTCCCTAACGGGAGTCGGCACGGAGCAGTACTTC. This gives the protein CASSSLTGVGTEQYF. Complete variable domain (other parts from reference TRBV5-1 and TRBJ2-7): KAGVTQTPRYLIKTRGQQVTLSCSPISGHRSVSWYQQTPGQGLQFLFEYFSETQRNKGNFPGRFSGRQFSNSRSEMNVSTLELGDSALYLCASSSLTGVGTEQYFGPGTRLTVT.

To note about this clonotype: One end of the junction fails to match germline, which may point to a read error. V is TRBV29-1 and J is TRBJ2-2; D is ambiguous. The CDR3 totals 11 residues. The germline V gene has CDR1 SQVTM and CDR2 ANQGSEA. The CDR3 reads CSVKGSWELFF. The CDR3 DNA reads TGCAGCGTAAAGGGATCCTGGGAACTGTTTTTT.